Below, 10 T cell receptor beta chains from the same sample are listed, as sequenced in a study of massively parallel sequencing of T cell beta chains. TCRdb processed the 5' RACE reads anew with MiXCR; each CDR3 protein has one entry. This table holds about 4,200 distinct CDR3 sequences, less than 45% found once. The source material was commercial RNA from peripheral blood pooled from many donors. The receptors shown here come from a pool of human donors in good health; the sample was commercial RNA pooled from many donors.

Of note for this clonotype: A junction boundary mismatches the germline segment, possibly from a read error. The rearrangement links TRBV5-4 to TRBJ2-1; D not certain. Germline V gene data show CDR1 as SGHNT and CDR2 as YYREEE (reference sequence). The CDR3 is 13 amino acids. CDR3 region: CASRLDADNEQFF. DNA for the CDR3: TGTGCCAGCAGATTGGACGCGGACAATGAGCAGTTCTTC.

This clonotype is large in the sample. This chain joins TRBV5-1 and TRBJ1-6; D is undetermined. Trimming stripped 5 bases from V and 7 bases from J, with 7 bases between. Germline V gene data show CDR1 as SGHRS and CDR2 as YFSETQ. This CDR3 spans 12 amino acids. CDR3 in DNA: TGCGCCAGCAGAAGGGAGAATTCACCCCTCCACTTT. Its protein product is CASRRENSPLHF.

Concerning this clonotype: This clone may be a read error of a much larger clone one base away. In this CDR3 the conserved last residue, phenylalanine or tryptophan, is missing, so a read error is likely. The chain carries TRBV5-4 and TRBJ1-1; no clear D gene. CDR1 is SGHNT, CDR2 YYREEE, per germline (reference sequence). The ends were cut back, 0 bases at V and 2 bases at J, with 5 bases in the middle. CDR3 length: 13 amino acids. CDR3 residues: CASSLGANTEAFC. The CDR3 DNA reads TGTGCCAGCAGCTTGGGGGCAAACACTGAAGCTTTCTGT.

The CDR3 is CASSLGGATDTQYF. The CDR3 bases are TGTGCCAGCAGCTTAGGAGGCGCCACAGATACGCAGTATTTT. This chain connects TRBV11-3 to TRBJ2-3; no clear D. Trimming took off 1 base at V and 2 bases at J, with 7 bases between the two ends. The CDR3 is 14 residues long. Germline CDR1 reads SGHNT; CDR2 reads YENEEA.

The chain couples TRBV20-1 to TRBJ1-1; 7 nucleotides agree with TRBD1. This CDR3 has 15 amino acids. The V segment lost 2 bases and the J segment 0 bases; nucleotides outside the gene matches: 6. Germline V gene lookup returns CDR1 DFQATT and CDR2 SNEGSKA (reference sequence). CDR3 region: CSARRGTEMNTEAFF. The CDR3 coding sequence is TGCAGTGCTAGAAGAGGGACAGAAATGAACACTGAAGCTTTCTTT.

This clonotype was seen only a few times. This rearrangement joins TRBV29-1 to TRBJ2-1, with D perhaps being TRBD1 or TRBD2 (5 bases each). CDR3 length: 13 residues. Germline V lookup: CDR1 SQVTM, CDR2 ANQGSEA. V lost 7 bases and J lost 3, with 13 bases in between. The CDR3 loop is CSGGRLVYNEQFF. CDR3 in DNA: TGCAGCGGGGGACGGCTAGTCTACAATGAGCAGTTCTTC.

The rearrangement uses TRBV6-2 or TRBV6-3 and TRBJ1-6; 9 positions match TRBD1. V trimming: 4 bases; J trimming: 5 bases; junction bases outside the gene matches: 3. This CDR3 has 15 amino acids. Germline CDR1 is MNHEY and CDR2 is SVGEGT. The CDR3 DNA sequence: TGTGCCAGCAGTTCCTGGGACAGGGATAATTCACCCCTCCACTTT. It is translated as CASSSWDRDNSPLHF.

This clonotype occurred once. This chain uses TRBV13 with TRBJ2-1, with D perhaps being TRBD1 or TRBD2 (5 bases each). Germline V gene sequence: CDR1 PRHDT, CDR2 FYEKMQ (reference sequence). This CDR3 has 14 amino acids. The ends were cut back, 5 bases at V and 6 bases at J, with 14 bases in the middle. The DNA of the CDR3 is TGTGCCAGCAGCCCGGGACCGATCTGCAATGAGCAGTTCTTC. Translation gives CASSPGPICNEQFF.

This clonotype was seen only a few times. The chain links TRBV20-1 to TRBJ2-5, with TRBD1 as a possible D gene (6 bases). Germline V gives CDR1 DFQATT, CDR2 SNEGSKA (reference sequence). The CDR3 has 14 amino acids. V dropped 3 bases and J dropped 4 bases, with 15 bases sitting between them. CDR3: CSARTDSKRETQYF. In nucleotides, the CDR3 is TGCAGTGCTAGGACGGACAGTAAACGAGAGACCCAGTACTTC.

As regards this clonotype: Sequence at one end of the junction differs from germline and may be a read error. The rearrangement links TRBV3-1 to TRBJ2-2, with no clear D. This CDR3 is built from 11 residues. CDR1 and CDR2 (germline): LGHDT, YNNKEL (reference sequence). The CDR3 region has the DNA TGTGTCAGCAGTTTCCGCGGGGAGCTGTTTTTT. Translated: CVSSFRGELFF.